This T cell receptor beta chain was observed in a study of blood T cell repertoires in COVID-19. Sequencing used immunoSEQ multiplex PCR; TCRdb keeps in-frame clones, though not all of them. This sample has around 100,000 clones, with approximately 86% found just once. Sequencing input: peripheral blood. This TCR was recovered from a man aged 45-65 years with active or convalescent COVID-19.

CDR3 nucleotide sequence: TGTGCCAGCGGAGGCATCAACGACGGAAACATTCAGTACTTC. Its translation is CASGGINDGNIQYF. This chain links TRBV14 with TRBJ2-4; D may be TRBD2 (5 bases). The CDR3 totals 14 residues. Trimming stripped 8 bases from V and 6 bases from J, with 17 bases between. The V gene's germline CDR1 is SGHDN and CDR2 FVKESK.